This record looks at one TCR beta chain sequence and its context. The antigen remains unidentified. The data are from a study of CD8+CD57+ T cells in acquired aplastic anemia. Study context: On average, sorted CD4+ and CD8+ cells gave roughly 3 ug of DNA.

Points from the study as a whole: Patients were compared with controls for CD8+ Simpson's diversity, and no significant difference emerged. Patients and controls turned out to have 25 to 35 CD8+ CDR3 sequences in common.

Profiles of TCR beta VDJ and CDR3 were generated from a genomic DNA template. TCRdb recomputed calls from the reads with MiXCR, one row per CDR3 protein. The data contain about 270,000 distinct CDR3 sequences, around three fifths of them singletons. In germline, CDR1 is DFQATT, CDR2 SNEGSKA (reference sequence). CDR3 length equals 14 residues. V was cut by 0 bases and J by 6 bases, with 15 bases left in between. This TCR came from a human donor with severe aplastic anemia or a healthy control (not recorded which). This chain links TRBV20-1 with TRBJ2-7; TRBD1 might be the D (6 bases). Source material: sorted CD4+, CD8+, or CD8+CD57+ T cells (not recorded which) from PBMCs. This CDR3 reads CSARDRGPNGEQYF. The CDR3 bases are TGCAGTGCTAGAGACAGGGGACCCAACGGCGAGCAGTACTTC.